These T cell receptor beta chains were read from a single sample in a study of blood T cell repertoires in COVID-19. Only in-frame clones appear in the TCRdb table, and some are missing; sequencing was by immunoSEQ multiplex PCR. The profile shows 60,000 to 70,000 clones, around 93% of them singletons. Sequencing used peripheral blood. These receptors all stem from a human donor in a cohort sampled during active COVID-19. Each CDR3 is given with its conserved first and last residue. Each record gives: V gene, clone size, D gene, J gene, CDR3 protein, CDR3 DNA. D genes are given only for firm matches. Rows may omit the clone size; those that give it use once, few, many or a size class.

TRBV28	.	.	TRBJ1-2	CASSLIGNYGYTF	TGTGCCAGCAGTTTAATCGGTAACTATGGCTACACCTTC
TRBV12-5	.	TRBD1	TRBJ2-5	CASGPGFGTGLQETQYF	TGTGCTAGTGGCCCAGGGTTTGGGACAGGGTTGCAGGAGACCCAGTACTTC
TRBV15	.	.	TRBJ2-7	CATSRQGNHEQYF	TGTGCCACCAGCAGACAGGGGAATCACGAGCAGTACTTC
TRBV7-2	.	.	TRBJ2-1	CASSSSLAFGYNEQFF	TGTGCCAGCAGCTCCTCACTAGCCTTTGGATACAATGAGCAGTTCTTC
TRBV6-1	.	.	TRBJ2-5	CASSEGGEQETQYF	TGTGCCAGCAGTGAAGGGGGAGAGCAAGAGACCCAGTACTTC
TRBV29-1	.	TRBD2	TRBJ2-2	CSVLRRGGFGATGELFF	TGCAGCGTTCTCCGTCGGGGGGGTTTTGGAGCGACCGGGGAGCTGTTTTTT
TRBV4-3	.	TRBD1	TRBJ1-2	CASSPTPGTGGASGYTF	TGCGCCAGCAGTCCTACTCCCGGGACAGGGGGCGCATCTGGCTACACCTTC
TRBV4-1	.	TRBD2	TRBJ2-4	CASSQAGGGNIQYF	TGCGCCAGCAGCCAAGCGGGGGGGGGAAACATTCAGTACTTC
TRBV2	.	.	TRBJ1-6	CASSEANSYNSPLHF	TGTGCCAGCAGTGAGGCAAACTCCTATAATTCACCCCTCCACTTT
TRBV28	.	.	TRBJ1-5	CASRKTGTPSNQPQHF	TGTGCCAGCAGGAAAACCGGGACACCGTCCAATCAGCCCCAGCATTTT
TRBV18	.	.	TRBJ1-3	CASSPEGVGNTIYF	TGTGCCAGCTCACCAGAAGGGGTTGGAAACACCATATATTTT
TRBV4-1	.	.	TRBJ2-3	CASSQEIILRASTDTQYF	TGCGCCAGCAGCCAAGAAATCATCTTGAGAGCTAGCACAGATACGCAGTATTTT
TRBV19	once	.	TRBJ2-5	CASSIAAGETQYF	TGTGCCAGTAGTATTGCCGCGGGGGAGACCCAGTACTTC
TRBV18	few	.	TRBJ2-2	CASSPRATNTGELFF	TGTGCCAGCTCACCCAGGGCTACGAACACCGGGGAGCTGTTTTTT
TRBV5-1	.	TRBD1	TRBJ2-2	CASSIGQGAIGELFF	TGCGCCAGCAGCATAGGACAGGGGGCGATCGGGGAGCTGTTTTTT
TRBV6-1	.	TRBD1	TRBJ2-3	CASSDLTGTDSTDTQYF	TGTGCCAGCAGTGACCTGACTGGGACAGACAGCACAGATACGCAGTATTTT
TRBV2	.	.	TRBJ2-1	CASSEAVLKTRIDSEQFF	TGTGCCAGCAGTGAAGCGGTTCTTAAGACTAGAATTGACAGTGAGCAGTTCTTC
TRBV4-1	.	.	TRBJ2-3	CASARQAGNTDTQYF	TGCGCCAGCGCCCGTCAAGCGGGTAACACAGATACGCAGTATTTT
TRBV28	.	TRBD1	TRBJ1-6	CASSSGQNNSPLHF	TGTGCCAGCTCATCGGGACAGAATAATTCACCCCTCCACTTT
TRBV7-2	once	TRBD1	TRBJ2-2	CASSLEDRAGELFF	TGTGCCAGCAGCTTAGAGGACAGGGCCGGGGAGCTGTTTTTT
TRBV11-2	.	.	TRBJ2-2	CASSLDRDTHREGELFF	TGTGCCAGCAGCTTAGATCGGGACACTCATCGAGAAGGGGAGCTGTTTTTT
TRBV10-1	.	TRBD1	TRBJ2-1	CASSESRTGPDNEQFF	TGCGCCAGCAGTGAGTCGCGGACAGGGCCCGACAATGAGCAGTTCTTC
TRBV15	.	TRBD1	TRBJ1-6	CATSRGQGLVWDSPLHF	TGTGCCACCAGCAGAGGACAGGGGCTTGTTTGGGATTCACCCCTCCACTTT
TRBV6-1	.	.	TRBJ1-2	CASSEGGNGYTF	TGTGCCAGCAGTGAGGGGGGGAATGGCTACACCTTC
TRBV19	.	.	TRBJ1-1	CASSIHGQGRGGTEAFF	TGTGCCAGTAGTATTCACGGCCAGGGTAGGGGTGGGACTGAAGCTTTCTTT
TRBV6-5	.	TRBD2	TRBJ2-7	CASRSGTSGAYEQYF	TGTGCCAGCAGATCCGGGACTAGCGGAGCCTACGAGCAGTACTTC
TRBV3-1/TRBV3-2	.	TRBD1	TRBJ1-6	CASSQEQGGSYNSPLHF	TGTGCCAGCAGCCAAGAACAGGGGGGGAGCTATAATTCACCCCTCCACTTT